Given below is one T cell receptor beta chain in context. This sample is part of a study of early T cells in non-severe SARS-CoV-2 infection. From the 5' RACE reads, TCRdb called clonotypes with MiXCR, one entry per CDR3 protein. In the table there are 55,000 to 80,000 distinct CDR3 sequences, almost 9% of which are singletons. CDR1 is MNHEY and CDR2 is SVGAGI in the germline V gene. V lost 2 bases and J lost 2; bases outside the gene matches: 7. CDR3 length: 16 amino acids. The chain joins TRBV6-5 to TRBJ1-1, with 8 bases lining up with TRBD1. This TCR was recovered from an adult who was a healthcare worker with PCR-confirmed SARS-CoV-2 infection or an uninfected control (not recorded which). The specimen comprised whole blood, sampled at baseline. CDR3 bases: TGTGCCAGCAGTTACGCCGGACAGGGATTAAACACTGAAGCTTTCTTT. It is translated as CASSYAGQGLNTEAFF.